This T cell receptor (beta chain) emerged from a study of OX40 agonist ivuxolimab in advanced cancers. Points from the study as a whole: Clonal expansion by week 6 occurred in CD4+ and CD8+ blood T cells (at 0.1 to 3.0 mg/kg).

Of note for this clone: Antigen: not known.

V was clipped by 3 bases and J by 4 bases, with 6 bases between them. The CDR3 is 12 amino acids. Germline values: CDR1 ENHRY, CDR2 SYGVKD. Here immunoSEQ multiplex PCR was the method, and the copy in TCRdb shows in-frame clones only, minus some. The table shows under 70,000 clones, with around 89% occurring only once. The chain employs TRBV10-3 and TRBJ2-5; D gene uncertain. This material consisted of CD4+ or CD8+ T cells sorted from blood, taken in a trial of the OX40 agonist ivuxolimab. The sequence derives from an adult with an advanced solid tumor such as melanoma, head and neck, liver or kidney cancer. DNA of the CDR3: TGTGCCATCAGTGAACGAGGAGAGACCCAGTACTTC. Its translation: CAISERGETQYF.